The source of this T cell receptor (beta chain) is a study of PD-1 blockade in mismatch repair-deficient tumors. Generated by immunoSEQ multiplex PCR, the TCRdb table keeps only in-frame clones and is missing some. The data contain more than 85,000 clones, approximately 80% of them singletons. The V segment lost 3 bases and the J segment 7 bases; nucleotides outside the gene matches: 2. Germline-derived CDR1 and CDR2 are SGHTA and FQGTGA. This CDR3 is 13 amino acids long. The sequence was collected from an adult with mismatch repair-deficient cancer. Sequenced material: peripheral blood, taken approximately 36 weeks after starting pembrolizumab. V gene TRBV7-3 combines with J gene TRBJ2-2, with 7 bases fitting TRBD2. The CDR3 DNA sequence: TGTGCCAGCAGCTTCAGCGGGGTCGGGGAGCTGTTTTTT. Amino acids: CASSFSGVGELFF. Supplemented by reference TRBV7-3 and TRBJ2-2, the full variable domain reads GAGVSQTPSNKVTEKGKYVELRCDPISGHTALYWYRQSLGQGPEFLIYFQGTGAADDSGLPNDRFFAVRPEGSVSTLKIQRTERGDSAVYLCASSFSGVGELFFGEGSRLTVL.